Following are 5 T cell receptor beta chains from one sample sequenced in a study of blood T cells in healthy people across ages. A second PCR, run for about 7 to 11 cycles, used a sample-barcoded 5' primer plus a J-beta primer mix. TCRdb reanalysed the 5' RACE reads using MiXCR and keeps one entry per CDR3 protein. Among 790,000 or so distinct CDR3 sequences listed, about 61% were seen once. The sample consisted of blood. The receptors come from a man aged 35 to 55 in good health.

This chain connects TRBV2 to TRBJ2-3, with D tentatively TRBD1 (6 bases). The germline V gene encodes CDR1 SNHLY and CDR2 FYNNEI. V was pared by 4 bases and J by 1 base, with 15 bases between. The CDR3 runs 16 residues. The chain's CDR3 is CASSVRQGSGTDTQYF. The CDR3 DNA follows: TGTGCCAGCAGTGTACGGCAGGGGAGCGGCACAGATACGCAGTATTTT.

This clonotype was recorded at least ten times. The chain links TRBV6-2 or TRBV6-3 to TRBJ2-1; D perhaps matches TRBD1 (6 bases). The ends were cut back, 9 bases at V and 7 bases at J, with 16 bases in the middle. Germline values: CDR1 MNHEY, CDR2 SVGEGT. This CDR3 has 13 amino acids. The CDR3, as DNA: TGTGCCAGTACAGGGCAGTTCGGGAATGAGCAGTTCTTC. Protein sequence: CASTGQFGNEQFF.

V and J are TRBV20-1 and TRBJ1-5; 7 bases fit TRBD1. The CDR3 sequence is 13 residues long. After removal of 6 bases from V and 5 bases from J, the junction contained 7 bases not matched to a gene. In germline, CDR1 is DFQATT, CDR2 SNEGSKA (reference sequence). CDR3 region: CSASDRVDQPQHF. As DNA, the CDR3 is TGCAGTGCAAGTGACAGGGTTGATCAGCCCCAGCATTTT.

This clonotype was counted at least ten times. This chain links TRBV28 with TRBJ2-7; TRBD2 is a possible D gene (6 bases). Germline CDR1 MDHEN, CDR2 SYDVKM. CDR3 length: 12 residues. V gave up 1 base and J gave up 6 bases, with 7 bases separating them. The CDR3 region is CASSLSGGEQYF. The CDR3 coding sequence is TGTGCCAGCAGTTTATCCGGGGGCGAGCAGTACTTC. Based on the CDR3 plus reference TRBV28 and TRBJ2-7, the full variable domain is DVKVTQSSRYLVKRTGEKVFLECVQDMDHENMFWYRQDPGLGLRLIYFSYDVKMKEKGDIPEGYSVSREKKERFSLILESASTNQTSMYLCASSLSGGEQYFGPGTRLTVT.

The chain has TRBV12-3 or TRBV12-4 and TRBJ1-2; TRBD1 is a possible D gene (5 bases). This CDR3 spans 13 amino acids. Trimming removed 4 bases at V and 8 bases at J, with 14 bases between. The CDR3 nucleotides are TGTGCCAGCAGTTCTTCAGGGCCGGGCGGCTACACCTTC. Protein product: CASSSSGPGGYTF.